These T cell receptor beta chains were read from a single sample in a study of CD8+CD57+ T cells in acquired aplastic anemia. TCRdb fed the reads into MiXCR, producing one record per CDR3 protein. This repertoire shows tens of thousands of distinct CDR3 sequences, roughly half found once; its top ten account for approximately 61%. The sequenced sample consisted of sorted CD4+, CD8+, or CD8+CD57+ T cells (not recorded which) from PBMCs. Source of these receptors: a human donor in good health, serving as a control. CDR3s include the opening cysteine and the closing phenylalanine or tryptophan. A D gene is named only where the DNA matches it firmly. Rows may omit the clone size; those that give it use once, few, many or a size class.

D: -
V: TRBV19
size: -
J: TRBJ2-1
DNA: TGTGCCAGTAGTATGGGTACCAATGAGCAGTTCTTC
CDR3: CASSMGTNEQFF

D: -
V: TRBV11-2
size: -
J: TRBJ2-1
DNA: TGTGCCAGCAGCTTAGTTCAGGGTGAGGTCGATGAGCAGTTCTTC
CDR3: CASSLVQGEVDEQFF

D: TRBD2
V: TRBV27
size: few
J: TRBJ2-7
DNA: TGTGCCAGCACTACCACGGGGGGAACCTACGAGCAGTACTTC
CDR3: CASTTTGGTYEQYF

D: TRBD1
V: TRBV25-1
size: many
J: TRBJ2-3
DNA: TGTGCCAGCAGTGACTCTGGGACAGAGGCAGATACGCAGTATTTT
CDR3: CASSDSGTEADTQYF

D: -
V: TRBV4-1
size: many
J: TRBJ2-7
DNA: TGCGCCAGCAGCCGAGTCCTAACCTACGAGCAGTACTTC
CDR3: CASSRVLTYEQYF

D: -
V: TRBV4-1
size: few
J: TRBJ1-1
DNA: TGCGCCAGCAGCCAGACCCCGGGGACGGTGAACACTGAAGCTTTCTTT
CDR3: CASSQTPGTVNTEAFF

D: -
V: TRBV5-1
size: many
J: TRBJ2-7
DNA: TGCGCCAGCAGCTTAGACGAGCAGTACTTC
CDR3: CASSLDEQYF

D: -
V: TRBV6-5
size: many
J: TRBJ1-2
DNA: TGTGCCAGCAGTTACTCGAGGCGGGGCCACCCGAGGGGCTACACCTTC
CDR3: CASSYSRRGHPRGYTF

D: -
V: TRBV25-1
size: many
J: TRBJ2-3
DNA: TGTGCCAGCAGTCCTCTAGGGGATACGCAGTATTTT
CDR3: CASSPLGDTQYF

D: -
V: TRBV24-1
size: many
J: TRBJ2-1
DNA: TGTGCCACCAGTGATTTCCAAGGAGACAATGAGCAGTTCTTC
CDR3: CATSDFQGDNEQFF

D: -
V: TRBV19
size: few
J: TRBJ1-1
DNA: TGTGCCAGTACCCCCACCTCTGACACTGAAGCTTTCTTT
CDR3: CASTPTSDTEAFF

D: -
V: TRBV29-1
size: -
J: TRBJ1-2
DNA: TGCAGCGTTGATGAGCTAGGGCAGGGGATCTATGGCTACACCTTC
CDR3: CSVDELGQGIYGYTF

D: TRBD1
V: TRBV10-1
size: once
J: TRBJ2-2
DNA: TGCGCCAGCGCTGCCCACAGGGGCATGAACACCGGGGAGCTGTTTTTT
CDR3: CASAAHRGMNTGELFF

D: -
V: TRBV7-9
size: many
J: TRBJ1-3
DNA: TGTGCCAGCAGCCTCGGGGGAAACACCATATATTTT
CDR3: CASSLGGNTIYF

D: TRBD2
V: TRBV20-1
size: -
J: TRBJ2-3
DNA: TGCAGTGCCGCAATCGAGGCTAGCGGGAGAAAGGGAGATACGCAGTATTTT
CDR3: CSAAIEASGRKGDTQYF

D: -
V: TRBV20-1
size: -
J: TRBJ1-2
DNA: TGCAGTGCTAAGCCAGGGGAGGGTAACTATGGCTACACCTTC
CDR3: CSAKPGEGNYGYTF

D: TRBD2
V: TRBV7-2
size: -
J: TRBJ2-2
DNA: TGCGCCAGCAGCAACATAGCGGGGGGGAACACCGGGGAGCTGTTTTTT
CDR3: CASSNIAGGNTGELFF

D: -
V: TRBV7-2
size: -
J: TRBJ2-7
DNA: TGTGCCAGTGCGCGGGGACCGGGCTACGAGCAGTACTTC
CDR3: CASARGPGYEQYF

D: -
V: TRBV14
size: -
J: TRBJ1-6
DNA: TGTGCCAGCAGCCCCCAAGCCGTTTCACCCCTCCACTTT
CDR3: CASSPQAVSPLHF

D: -
V: TRBV7-2
size: -
J: TRBJ1-2
DNA: TGTGCCAGCAGCTCCGGGACACAAAACTATGGCTACACCTTC
CDR3: CASSSGTQNYGYTF

D: -
V: TRBV11-2
size: many
J: TRBJ2-7
DNA: TGTGCCAGCAGCTTAAACTACGAGCAGTACTTC
CDR3: CASSLNYEQYF

D: -
V: TRBV3-1
size: few
J: TRBJ1-4
DNA: TGTGCCAGCAGCCAAGTTCGACTGAGTAATGAAAAACTGTTTTTT
CDR3: CASSQVRLSNEKLFF

D: -
V: TRBV7-9
size: -
J: TRBJ1-4
DNA: TGTGCCAGCAGCTTACCCCAGCCAGGGTTGGAAAAACTGTTTTTT
CDR3: CASSLPQPGLEKLFF

D: TRBD2
V: TRBV18
size: few
J: TRBJ2-1
DNA: TGTGCCAGCTCGGGGGAGGGGAGCTCCTACAATGAGCAGTTCTTC
CDR3: CASSGEGSSYNEQFF

D: -
V: TRBV20-1
size: -
J: TRBJ2-2
DNA: TGCAGTGCTAGAGATTCCGGGGAGCTGTTTTTT
CDR3: CSARDSGELFF

D: -
V: TRBV2
size: once
J: TRBJ2-7
DNA: TGTGCCAGCAACTGGGTAGGAACCTACGAGCAGTACTTC
CDR3: CASNWVGTYEQYF

D: TRBD2
V: TRBV7-8
size: -
J: TRBJ2-7
DNA: TGTGCCAGCAGCTCGGGCGGCGGGGGCTACGAGCAGTACTTC
CDR3: CASSSGGGGYEQYF

D: -
V: TRBV19
size: -
J: TRBJ1-6
DNA: TGTGCCAGTAGTGCGCGGGACCGTAATTCACCCCTCCACTTT
CDR3: CASSARDRNSPLHF

D: TRBD1
V: TRBV11-2
size: -
J: TRBJ2-2
DNA: TGTGCCAGCAGCTTAGTGGGGACAGGTAGCGCCGGGGGGCTGTTTTTT
CDR3: CASSLVGTGSAGGLFF

D: -
V: TRBV7-2
size: -
J: TRBJ2-1
DNA: TGTGCCAGCAGCTCCCACTGGCGGGGTAACCCCCTTGAGCAGTTCTTC
CDR3: CASSSHWRGNPLEQFF

D: -
V: TRBV27
size: -
J: TRBJ1-1
DNA: TGTGCCAGCAGTCCGACCGCTAGGACTGAAGCTTTCTTT
CDR3: CASSPTARTEAFF